Each of the 22 T cell receptor beta chains below was sequenced from the same sample in a study of human T cells and chemical hapten exposure. TCRdb called the RACE reads again in MiXCR, with one record for every CDR3 protein. The sample has a few hundred thousand distinct CDR3 sequences; roughly 7.7% are singletons. The time point here: pre-sensitization, week 0. Treatment meaning: therapeutic diphenylcyclopropenone sensitization with weekly scalp DPC. The sample was whole blood, taken in connection with sensitization to the hapten diphenylcyclopropenone (DPC). The source is a young man with alopecia areata. Some clones in this sample may be carry-over from other donors' samples.

The chain uses TRBV11-1 and TRBJ2-6, with unresolved D. CDR1 is SGHAT, CDR2 FQDESV, per germline (reference sequence). The CDR3 covers 16 residues. V lost 1 base to trimming and J lost 4 bases, with 11 bases between them. CDR3: CASSLVALAGANVLTF. CDR3 DNA sequence: TGTGCCAGCAGCTTAGTGGCTCTCGCCGGGGCCAACGTCCTGACTTTC.

V gene TRBV18 combines with J gene TRBJ1-1, with 7 bases lining up with TRBD1. The CDR3 sequence is 15 residues long. CDR1 KGHSH and CDR2 LQKENI come from the germline V gene. V shed 3 bases and J 5 bases; nucleotides not matched to a gene: 9. The CDR3 protein is CASSPSQGTGTEAFF. CDR3 coding DNA: TGTGCCAGCTCACCTTCACAGGGGACGGGGACTGAAGCTTTCTTT.

The genes are TRBV6-5 and TRBJ1-1; D gene unclear. Germline-derived CDR1 and CDR2 are MNHEY and SVGAGI. This CDR3 region has 15 residues. V lost 5 bases and J 0 bases, leaving 13 bases between the germline ends. CDR3 bases: TGTGCCAGCAGTCCGCGATGGGAACTGAACACTGAAGCTTTCTTT. Amino acid sequence: CASSPRWELNTEAFF.

This clonotype has a handful of counts. The chain has TRBV9 and TRBJ2-3; a possible D gene is TRBD1 (6 bases). The length of the CDR3 is 14 residues. The germline V and J ends were trimmed by 1 base and 4 bases, with 10 bases remaining between them. From germline, CDR1 is SGDLS and CDR2 YYNGEE. The CDR3 loop is CASSVNRAADTQYF. DNA for the CDR3: TGTGCCAGCAGCGTAAACAGGGCTGCAGATACGCAGTATTTT. The complete variable domain, with remaining parts taken from reference TRBV9 and TRBJ2-3, reads DSGVTQTPKHLITATGQRVTLRCSPRSGDLSVYWYQQSLDQGLQFLIQYYNGEERAKGNILERFSAQQFPDLHSELNLSSLELGDSALYFCASSVNRAADTQYFGPGTRLTVL.

There are a few counts of this clonotype. This chain joins TRBV20-1 and TRBJ2-2; unclear D gene. Germline CDR1 DFQATT, CDR2 SNEGSKA (reference sequence). The CDR3 spans 12 residues. V was clipped by 2 bases and J by 5 bases, with 6 bases between them. The CDR3 coding sequence is TGCAGTGCTAGAAAGCTGACCGGGGAGCTGTTTTTT. This translates into CSARKLTGELFF.

V is TRBV9 and J is TRBJ2-3; D unclear. The length of the CDR3 is 14 residues. Germline V gene lookup returns CDR1 SGDLS and CDR2 YYNGEE. The ends were cut back, 0 bases at V and 8 bases at J, with 13 bases in the middle. CDR3 bases: TGTGCCAGCAGCGTAGGGCCCGACATAGGTACGCAGTATTTT. Translation: CASSVGPDIGTQYF.

The chain couples TRBV10-3 to TRBJ1-1; D uncertain. Germline V gives CDR1 ENHRY, CDR2 SYGVKD. This CDR3 spans 11 amino acids. The V gene lost 3 bases and the J gene lost 7 bases, with 6 bases spanning the gap. CDR3 region: CAISDSLEAFF. CDR3 DNA: TGTGCCATCAGTGACTCCCTTGAAGCTTTCTTT.

This chain joins TRBV7-3 and TRBJ1-2, with 10 bases matching TRBD1. The CDR3 spans 15 residues. Germline CDR1 is SGHTA and CDR2 is FQGTGA. After removal of 5 bases from V and 3 bases from J, the junction contained 6 bases not matched to a gene. The CDR3 sequence is CASSVGTGEDYGYTF. The DNA for the CDR3 is TGTGCCAGCAGCGTAGGGACAGGGGAAGACTATGGCTACACCTTC.

This clonotype came up a few times. The rearrangement joins TRBV7-2 to TRBJ1-5; TRBD1 might be the D (5 bases). V shed 0 bases and J shed 6 bases, with 15 bases lying between them. The CDR3 is 16 residues long. CDR1 and CDR2 (germline): SGHTA, FQGNSA. The CDR3 region has the DNA TGTGCCAGCAGCTTAGCGGCCAGGGCTAGTTTTCAGCCCCAGCATTTT. Translation: CASSLAARASFQPQHF.

This clonotype showed up just a few times. The chain employs TRBV10-3 and TRBJ1-2; D unclear. Trimming pared 4 bases from V and 2 bases from J, leaving 11 bases between. The CDR3 contains 14 residues. CDR1 is ENHRY and CDR2 is SYGVKD in the germline V gene. CDR3 loop: CAISGTQVNYGYTF. The CDR3 DNA follows: TGTGCCATCAGTGGGACTCAGGTGAACTATGGCTACACCTTC.

This clonotype came up many times. The rearrangement joins TRBV20-1 to TRBJ1-5, with 11 bases identical to TRBD1. Looked up from germline, CDR1 is DFQATT and CDR2 is SNEGSKA (reference sequence). The CDR3 is made up of 18 amino acids. V shed 4 bases and J 1 base; nucleotides not matched to a gene: 12. In DNA form, the CDR3 reads TGCAGTGCTATTGGGACAGGGGGTTGGCTAGGAAGCAATCAGCCCCAGCATTTT. Translation: CSAIGTGGWLGSNQPQHF.

This clonotype was counted between two and nine times. The chain carries TRBV10-2 and TRBJ1-4, with a weak D call TRBD1 (5 bases). This CDR3 contains 15 residues. Germline V CDR1 and CDR2: WSHSY, SAAADI. V was clipped by 2 bases and J by 8 bases, with 15 bases between them. The CDR3 sequence is CASSEIRGLGEKLFF. The CDR3 region has the DNA TGCGCCAGCAGTGAGATAAGGGGATTAGGAGAAAAACTGTTTTTT.

The rearrangement joins TRBV6-2 or TRBV6-3 to TRBJ1-4, with no clear D. The CDR3 runs to 12 residues. From germline, CDR1 is MNHEY and CDR2 SVGEGT. Trimming pared 6 bases from V and 14 bases from J, leaving 16 bases between. The CDR3 sequence: CASSQGPSQLFF. In DNA, the CDR3 is TGTGCCAGCAGCCAAGGTCCATCGCAGCTGTTTTTT.

This clonotype was observed a handful of times. The V call is TRBV3-1, the J call TRBJ2-1; no firm D call. Looked up from germline, CDR1 is LGHDT and CDR2 is YNNKEL (reference sequence). There are 13 residues in the CDR3. Trimming took off 3 bases at V and 10 bases at J, with 13 bases between the two ends. CDR3 loop: CASSQDPSGEQFF. CDR3 in DNA: TGTGCCAGCAGCCAGGACCCATCCGGGGAGCAGTTCTTC.

Ten or more counts support this clonotype. This chain links TRBV5-1 with TRBJ2-3, with 8 bases identical to TRBD1. With 0 bases clipped from V and 4 bases from J, the junction kept 4 bases outside the gene matches. CDR3 length equals 15 residues. Germline V gene data show CDR1 as SGHRS and CDR2 as YFSETQ. The CDR3 loop reads CASSLGWTGSDTQYF. The CDR3 bases are TGCGCCAGCAGCTTGGGATGGACAGGGTCAGATACGCAGTATTTT.

The table lists this clonotype with a few counts. The chain has TRBV11-2 and TRBJ1-5; 7 bases map to TRBD1. This CDR3 has 15 residues. Trimming took 5 bases from V and 6 from J; bases not matched to a gene: 10. CDR1 is SGHAT, CDR2 FQNNGV, per germline. CDR3 residues: CASSQTDRDSQPQHF. CDR3 sequence (DNA): TGTGCCAGCAGCCAAACTGACAGGGATAGTCAGCCCCAGCATTTT.

This sequence joins TRBV6-2 or TRBV6-3 and TRBJ2-7; D remains unclear. Germline lookup yields CDR1 MNHEY and CDR2 SVGEGT. The CDR3 runs to 14 residues. Trimming pared 2 bases from V and 5 bases from J, leaving 13 bases between. CDR3 nucleotide sequence: TGTGCCAGCAGTTACCACCCCGACGCCGACGAGCAGTACGTC. Its translation is CASSYHPDADEQYV.

This sequence joins TRBV5-5 and TRBJ2-2; 7 nucleotides line up with TRBD1. This CDR3 region has 16 residues. Germline CDR1 reads SGHKS; CDR2 reads YYEKEE (reference sequence). After removal of 3 bases from V and 2 bases from J, the junction contained 7 bases not matched to a gene. CDR3 sequence (DNA): TGTGCCAGCAGCTCCGACAGGGCCCTTAACACCGGGGAGCTGTTTTTT. Amino acid sequence: CASSSDRALNTGELFF.

This clonotype came up a few times. The chain links TRBV27 to TRBJ2-1; D possibly corresponds to TRBD1 (5 bases). The CDR3 has 15 amino acids. Germline loops: CDR1 MNHEY, CDR2 SMNVEV (reference sequence). V shed 3 bases and J shed 3 bases, with 12 bases lying between them. CDR3 nucleotide sequence: TGTGCCAGCAGTTTGTACCAGGGCCTCTACAATGAGCAGTTCTTC. It specifies CASSLYQGLYNEQFF.

This rearrangement joins TRBV25-1 to TRBJ1-5; D might be TRBD1 (5 bases). Trimming stripped 3 bases from V and 6 bases from J, with 15 bases between. CDR3 length equals 15 residues. Germline CDR1 and CDR2: MGHDK and SYGVNS. CDR3 sequence reads: CASSDSRTRRQPQHF. CDR3 nucleotides: TGTGCCAGCAGTGACAGCCGGACAAGACGTCAGCCCCAGCATTTT.

The chain recombines TRBV12-3 or TRBV12-4 with TRBJ1-4; D gene unclear. With 2 bases removed from V and 4 bases from J, the gap between germline ends came to 8 bases. This CDR3 has 14 amino acids. The CDR3 coding sequence is TGTGCCAGCAGTTTACGGCAGGATAATGAAAAACTGTTTTTT. This codes for CASSLRQDNEKLFF.

The rearrangement joins TRBV7-9 to TRBJ1-6; D might be TRBD1 (6 bases). The CDR3 has 17 amino acids. Germline values: CDR1 SEHNR, CDR2 FQNEAQ (reference sequence). Trimming took 5 bases from V and 4 from J, leaving 18 bases between them. The CDR3 reads CASSPNRAGMYNSPLHF. CDR3 bases: TGTGCCAGCAGCCCTAACAGGGCCGGGATGTATAATTCACCCCTCCACTTT.